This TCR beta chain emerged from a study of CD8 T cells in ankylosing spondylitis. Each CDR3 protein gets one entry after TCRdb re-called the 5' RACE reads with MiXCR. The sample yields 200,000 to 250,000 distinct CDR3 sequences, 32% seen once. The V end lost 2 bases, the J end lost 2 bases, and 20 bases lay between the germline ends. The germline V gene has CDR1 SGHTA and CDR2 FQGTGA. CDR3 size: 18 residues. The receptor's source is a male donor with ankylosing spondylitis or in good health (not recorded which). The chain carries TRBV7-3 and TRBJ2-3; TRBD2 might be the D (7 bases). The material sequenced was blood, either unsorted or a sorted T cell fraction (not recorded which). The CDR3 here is CASSLVLMAGDTTDTQYF. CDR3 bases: TGTGCCAGCAGCTTAGTCTTAATGGCGGGGGACACCACAGATACGCAGTATTTT.